These 20 T cell receptor beta chains were sequenced from one sample in a study of blood T cell repertoires in COVID-19 (dated by TCRdb to the early 2020s). Library preparation was by the immunoSEQ multiplex PCR assay. TCRdb's version of the immuneACCESS table is confined to in-frame rearrangements and falls short of the full clone set. An unresolved V gene accounts for under half of the shortfall where checked; the remainder is of unknown origin. The sample includes about 75,000 clones, with 70% to 80% observed a single time. Roughly 5% of the sample is taken by the ten largest. Specimen: peripheral blood. The receptor source for this set is a woman aged 80 or older with active or convalescent COVID-19.

This clone has a single count. The V call is TRBV2, the J call TRBJ2-1; D may be TRBD2 (6 bases). The CDR3 totals 17 residues. V lost 7 bases, J lost 4 bases, and 23 bases lay in between. Germline-derived CDR1 and CDR2 are SNHLY and FYNNEI. CDR3 region: CASITSWWGLRYNEQFF. As DNA, the CDR3 is TGTGCCAGCATTACCTCATGGTGGGGACTCAGATACAATGAGCAGTTCTTC. The whole variable domain, filled in from reference TRBV2 and TRBJ2-1, reads EPEVTQTPSHQVTQMGQEVILRCVPISNHLYFYWYRQILGQKVEFLVSFYNNEISEKSEIFDDQFSVERPDGSNFTLKIRSTKLEDSAMYFCASITSWWGLRYNEQFFGPGTRLTVL.

CDR3 nucleotides: TGTGCCAGCAGTCTCCATAGCCAGTCGATTGGGGGCTACACCTTC. Protein sequence: CASSLHSQSIGGYTF. This chain connects TRBV6-2 or TRBV6-3 to TRBJ1-2; no clear D. The V gene's germline CDR1 is MNHEY and CDR2 SVGEGT. V shed 5 bases and J shed 8 bases, with 21 bases lying between them. The CDR3 contains 15 residues.

The V and J genes are TRBV7-9 and TRBJ2-5, with 11 bases lining up with TRBD2. The length of the CDR3 is 15 residues. Germline CDR1 is SEHNR and CDR2 is FQNEAQ (reference sequence). V trimming: 6 bases; J trimming: 2 bases; junction bases outside the gene matches: 5. In nucleotides, the CDR3 is TGTGCCAGCAGTCTTACTAGCGGGGGACAAGAGACCCAGTACTTC. Translated, it gives CASSLTSGGQETQYF.

The rearrangement uses TRBV5-1 and TRBJ1-5, with 7 positions matching TRBD1. The V gene end was trimmed by 0 bases and the J gene end by 7 bases; junction bases not matched to a gene: 4. Germline CDR1 reads SGHRS; CDR2 reads YFSETQ. The CDR3 sequence is 14 residues long. This CDR3 reads CASSLAVGGQPQHF. CDR3 bases: TGCGCCAGCAGCTTGGCAGTAGGGGGCCAGCCCCAGCATTTT. Full variable domain (outside the CDR3, taken from reference TRBV5-1 and TRBJ1-5): KAGVTQTPRYLIKTRGQQVTLSCSPISGHRSVSWYQQTPGQGLQFLFEYFSETQRNKGNFPGRFSGRQFSNSRSEMNVSTLELGDSALYLCASSLAVGGQPQHFGDGTRLSIL.

The rearrangement uses TRBV29-1 and TRBJ1-1, with TRBD1 as a possible D gene (5 bases). Germline V CDR1 and CDR2: SQVTM, ANQGSEA. This CDR3 is built from 15 residues. V was pared by 3 bases and J by 4 bases, with 18 bases between. The CDR3 reads CSVDPGRGSFTEAFF. The DNA of the CDR3 is TGCAGCGTTGATCCCGGACGGGGGAGTTTCACTGAAGCTTTCTTT.

The rearrangement uses TRBV9 and TRBJ1-1; D possibly corresponds to TRBD1 (6 bases). Looked up from germline, CDR1 is SGDLS and CDR2 is YYNGEE. The CDR3 runs to 14 residues. V was cut by 0 bases and J by 4 bases, with 10 bases left in between. The CDR3 DNA is TGTGCCAGCAGCGTAGTGGGGGGGCCCACTGAAGCTTTCTTT. It encodes CASSVVGGPTEAFF.

This chain uses TRBV7-9 with TRBJ2-7; D perhaps matches TRBD2 (6 bases). This CDR3 has 14 residues. CDR1 SEHNR and CDR2 FQNEAQ come from the germline V gene (reference sequence). Trimming took off 8 bases at V and 5 bases at J, with 19 bases between the two ends. CDR3 in amino acids: CASGGAGILHEQYF. CDR3 in DNA: TGTGCCAGCGGAGGGGCAGGTATCTTACACGAGCAGTACTTC.

The chain carries TRBV6-5 and TRBJ2-7; 7 bases line up with TRBD2. The CDR3 runs to 13 residues. Germline V lookup: CDR1 MNHEY, CDR2 SVGAGI. J gave up 6 bases and V 10 bases, and 12 bases lay outside the gene matches. CDR3 nucleotides: TGTGCCATTTTGGGGGGGGTAGTGGGCGAGCAGTACTTC. Its translation is CAILGGVVGEQYF.

The chain employs TRBV2 and TRBJ1-2; no reliable D call. V lost 3 bases to trimming and J lost 6 bases, with 14 bases between them. This CDR3 has 14 residues. Germline V gene data show CDR1 as SNHLY and CDR2 as FYNNEI. The CDR3 is CASSDPARSDGYTF. As DNA, the CDR3 is TGTGCCAGCAGTGACCCGGCCAGGTCTGATGGCTACACCTTC.

J is TRBJ1-2 and V is TRBV5-5, with D possibly TRBD1 on 5 matching bases. Trimming cost V 0 bases and J 5 bases, with 14 bases left between them. Germline CDR1 SGHKS, CDR2 YYEKEE (reference sequence). The CDR3 runs to 15 residues. The CDR3 DNA reads TGTGCCAGCAGCTTGGGACAGCTTACCGCTTATGGCTACACCTTC. Amino acids: CASSLGQLTAYGYTF. Together with reference TRBV5-5 and TRBJ1-2, the CDR3 gives the full variable domain: DAGVTQSPTHLIKTRGQQVTLRCSPISGHKSVSWYQQVLGQGPQFIFQYYEKEERGRGNFPDRFSARQFPNYSSELNVNALLLGDSALYLCASSLGQLTAYGYTFGSGTRLTVV.

V is TRBV24-1 and J is TRBJ2-1; D may be TRBD2 (5 bases). CDR1 KGHDR and CDR2 SFDVKD come from the germline V gene. The germline V and J ends were trimmed by 4 bases and 7 bases, with 13 bases remaining between them. CDR3 length equals 14 residues. This CDR3 reads CATSDPGFRNEQFF. The CDR3 DNA reads TGTGCCACCAGTGACCCGGGATTCAGGAATGAGCAGTTCTTC.

V gene TRBV7-2 combines with J gene TRBJ1-2, with D uncertain. The CDR3 length is 15 residues. Germline values: CDR1 SGHTA, CDR2 FQGNSA. With 5 bases removed from V and 8 bases from J, the gap between germline ends came to 21 bases. The CDR3 here is CASSLDWTPGRGYTF. DNA for the CDR3: TGTGCCAGCAGCCTCGATTGGACTCCCGGACGGGGCTACACCTTC.

The genes are TRBV7-2 and TRBJ2-7; no reliable D call. The CDR3 runs 14 residues. Germline values: CDR1 SGHTA, CDR2 FQGNSA. The V gene lost 3 bases and the J gene lost 5 bases, with 14 bases spanning the gap. The CDR3 nucleotides read TGTGCCAGCAGCTTGTTGCGTGCTCCCAACGAGCAGTACTTC. Translating it yields CASSLLRAPNEQYF. Supplemented by reference TRBV7-2 and TRBJ2-7, the full variable domain reads GAGVSQSPSNKVTEKGKDVELRCDPISGHTALYWYRQSLGQGLEFLIYFQGNSAPDKSGLPSDRFSAERTGGSVSTLTIQRTQQEDSAVYLCASSLLRAPNEQYFGPGTRLTVT.

The chain joins TRBV10-2 to TRBJ2-7, with D tentatively TRBD2 (6 bases). In germline, CDR1 is WSHSY, CDR2 SAAADI. This CDR3 is 15 amino acids long. V was cut by 0 bases and J by 6 bases, with 15 bases left in between. The CDR3 bases are TGCGCCAGCAGTGAGTCGCTAGCGCGAGACACCGAGCAGTACTTC. Amino acid sequence: CASSESLARDTEQYF.

The sample holds a few counts of this clone. The J gene is TRBJ2-7, the V gene TRBV7-2; no firm D call. The CDR3 is made up of 14 amino acids. CDR1 and CDR2 (germline): SGHTA, FQGNSA. Trimming took 2 bases from V and 2 from J, leaving 10 bases between them. The CDR3 reads CASSLSFQTYEQYF. The CDR3 DNA is TGTGCCAGCAGCTTATCTTTTCAGACCTACGAGCAGTACTTC.

This clone has a handful of counts. J is TRBJ1-1 and V is TRBV7-2, with TRBD1 as a possible D gene (5 bases). V was clipped by 3 bases and J by 1 base, with 9 bases between them. This CDR3 comprises 14 residues. The germline V gene encodes CDR1 SGHTA and CDR2 FQGNSA. CDR3 protein: CASSFQGGNTEAFF. Written as DNA, the CDR3 is TGTGCCAGCAGCTTCCAGGGCGGGAACACTGAAGCTTTCTTT.

The V call is TRBV28, the J call TRBJ2-7; D remains ambiguous. V was cut by 6 bases and J by 5 bases, with 17 bases left in between. The length of the CDR3 is 14 residues. Germline lookup yields CDR1 MDHEN and CDR2 SYDVKM. The CDR3 bases are TGTGCCAGCAGACCAGACTTACCGATCAACGAGCAGTACTTC. It encodes CASRPDLPINEQYF.

This chain uses TRBV12-3 or TRBV12-4 with TRBJ2-1; D gene unclear. The CDR3 totals 13 residues. Between the trimmed V and J ends, which lost 6 bases and 0 bases, there was a span of 6 bases. The CDR3 DNA reads as TGTGCCAGCAGACCCGGCTCCTACAATGAGCAGTTCTTC. This encodes CASRPGSYNEQFF.

This sequence joins TRBV7-9 and TRBJ2-3, with TRBD2 identical over 12 bases. Per germline, CDR1 SEHNR and CDR2 FQNEAQ (reference sequence). Trimming took 5 bases from V and 0 from J; bases not matched to a gene: 12. The CDR3 length is 19 residues. The CDR3 bases are TGTGCCAGCAGCGCAGGTTGGCTAGCGGGAGGGACTAGCACAGATACGCAGTATTTT. This translates into CASSAGWLAGGTSTDTQYF.

The chain employs TRBV27 and TRBJ2-5, with 12 nucleotides matching TRBD1. Losses at the gene ends were 6 bases for V and 5 bases for J; bases not matched to a gene: 7. The germline CDR1 and CDR2 sequences are MNHEY and SMNVEV (reference sequence). The CDR3 is 15 amino acids. DNA for the CDR3: TGTGCCAGCAGGCGCCGGGACAGGGGGCTCGAGACCCAGTACTTC. Protein product: CASRRRDRGLETQYF.